The 3 T cell receptor beta chains below all came from one sample that was sequenced in a study of T cells in Graves' hyperthyroidism and ophthalmopathy. RNA transcripts yielded amplified TCR beta CDR3 regions. TCR CDR3 regions were first amplified by RT-PCR with HTBI primers. MiXCR, run by TCRdb on the multiplex PCR reads, gives a single entry per CDR3 protein. The sample has about 480,000 distinct CDR3 sequences, 13% to 15% seen once. The sequenced sample consisted of blood. These receptors all come from a woman aged 18-29 years with Graves' hyperthyroidism.

The genes are TRBV19 and TRBJ2-3; maybe TRBD2 (6 bases). The V gene lost 6 bases and the J gene lost 6 bases, with 16 bases spanning the gap. The CDR3 consists of 14 residues. Germline lookup yields CDR1 LNHDA and CDR2 SQIVND (reference sequence). CDR3 loop: CASRFGTGVDTQYF. Written as DNA, the CDR3 is TGTGCCAGTAGATTCGGAACGGGAGTGGATACGCAGTATTTT.

Many counts were recorded for this clonotype. The chain couples TRBV7-8 to TRBJ2-5; the D is unclear. Trimming left V 0 bases short and J 5 bases short, with 13 bases between. Per the germline V gene, CDR1 is SGHVS and CDR2 is FQNEAQ. The CDR3 covers 15 residues. CDR3 amino acids: CASSLAGPGSETQYF. The CDR3 DNA follows: TGTGCCAGCAGCTTAGCAGGCCCCGGTTCGGAGACCCAGTACTTC.

This clonotype was observed once. This chain uses TRBV5-6 with TRBJ2-7, with TRBD2 matching over 12 bases. The CDR3 runs 15 residues. V lost 0 bases, J lost 7 bases, and 5 bases stayed unmatched. Germline V gives CDR1 SGHDT, CDR2 YYEEEE. The CDR3 here is CASSLVLAGGWEQYV. The CDR3 nucleotides are TGTGCCAGCAGCTTGGTACTAGCGGGAGGCTGGGAGCAGTACGTC.